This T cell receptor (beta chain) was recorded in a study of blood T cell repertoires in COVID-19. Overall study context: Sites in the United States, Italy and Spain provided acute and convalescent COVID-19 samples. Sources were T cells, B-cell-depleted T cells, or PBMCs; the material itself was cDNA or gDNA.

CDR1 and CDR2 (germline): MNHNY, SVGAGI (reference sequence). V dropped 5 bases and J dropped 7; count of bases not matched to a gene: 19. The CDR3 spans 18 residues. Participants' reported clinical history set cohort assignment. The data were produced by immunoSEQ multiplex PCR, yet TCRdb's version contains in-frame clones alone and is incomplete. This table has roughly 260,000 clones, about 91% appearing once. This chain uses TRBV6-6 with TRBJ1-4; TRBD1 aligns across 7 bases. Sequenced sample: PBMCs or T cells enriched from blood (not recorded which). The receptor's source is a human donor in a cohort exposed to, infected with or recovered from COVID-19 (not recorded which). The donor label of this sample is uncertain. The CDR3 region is CASSPIHRGWLPPEKLFF. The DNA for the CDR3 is TGTGCCAGCAGTCCTATACACAGGGGCTGGCTTCCCCCTGAAAAACTGTTTTTT.